Each of the 13 T cell receptor beta chains below was sequenced from the same sample in a study of monozygotic twins with inflammatory bowel disease. After re-calling the 5' RACE reads, TCRdb lists one entry per CDR3 protein, DNA absent. The table lists fewer than 450,000 distinct CDR3 sequences. The sample was blood. These receptors came from a human donor with ulcerative colitis or Crohn's disease, or a healthy co-twin of an affected twin (not recorded which).

The rearrangement joins TRBV4-3 to TRBJ2-5; TCRdb calls TRBD2, which cannot be checked without DNA. This CDR3 is 15 amino acids long. Germline CDR1 LGHNA, CDR2 YSLEER. The CDR3 sequence is CASSPRREGQETQYF.

This chain connects TRBV11-2 to TRBJ2-5; TCRdb gives TRBD2 as the D gene, but with no DNA this cannot be confirmed. Germline CDR1 reads SGHAT; CDR2 reads FQNNGV. The CDR3 is made up of 18 amino acids. The CDR3 sequence is CASSLEGLAGAGQETQYF. Supplemented by reference TRBV11-2 and TRBJ2-5, the full variable domain reads EAGVAQSPRYKIIEKRQSVAFWCNPISGHATLYWYQQILGQGPKLLIQFQNNGVVDDSQLPKDRFSAERLKGVDSTLKIQPAKLEDSAVYLCASSLEGLAGAGQETQYFGPGTRLLVL.

The chain combines TRBV7-2 with TRBJ1-1. Germline CDR1 and CDR2: SGHTA and FQGNSA. This CDR3 has 15 amino acids. CDR3 residues: CASSLVLDWNTEAFF.

This chain connects TRBV2 to TRBJ2-1; TCRdb outputs TRBD1, but without DNA this stays unchecked. The CDR3 has 15 amino acids. CDR1 and CDR2 (germline): SNHLY, FYNNEI. Here the CDR3 reads CASSPRRDRDNEQFF.

This sequence joins TRBV12-3 or TRBV12-4 and TRBJ1-5; TCRdb designates TRBD1, a call that cannot be tested without DNA. The CDR3 has 17 residues. This CDR3 is CASSSTKAGGRNQPQHF.

V is TRBV5-1 and J is TRBJ2-3; TCRdb gives TRBD1 as the D gene, but with no DNA this cannot be confirmed. This CDR3 has 14 amino acids. In germline, CDR1 is SGHRS, CDR2 YFSETQ. CDR3 residues: CASSVGQSTDTQYF.

This chain connects TRBV20-1 to TRBJ2-6. CDR1 is DFQATT, CDR2 SNEGSKA, per germline (reference sequence). The CDR3 consists of 13 residues. The CDR3 loop reads CSARDRGANVLTF.

V and J are TRBV6-2 or TRBV6-3 and TRBJ2-7; the TRBD1 assignment by TCRdb is unverifiable without DNA. Germline V gene sequence: CDR1 MNHEY, CDR2 SVGEGT. The CDR3 consists of 13 residues. CDR3 loop: CASSSRTVYEQYF.

The J gene is TRBJ2-7, the V gene TRBV5-7; the D call of TRBD1 rests on TCRdb alone, since no DNA is present to check it. TRBV5-7 is assigned to the ORF class and has an uncertain function. The CDR3 is 15 amino acids. The CDR3 is CASSLNLGGRYEQYF.

CDR3 in amino acids: CASSQVTSGDSYEQYF. V gene TRBV4-3 combines with J gene TRBJ2-7; lacking DNA, the TRBD2 call made by TCRdb goes unchecked. The germline gives CDR1 LGHNA, CDR2 YSLEER. This CDR3 region has 16 residues.

The chain is built from TRBV12-3 or TRBV12-4 and TRBJ2-7; the D gene TCRdb calls, TRBD1, cannot be checked with no DNA. CDR3 length: 13 amino acids. CDR3 amino acids: CASGGTGYHEQYF.

This chain uses TRBV12-3 or TRBV12-4 with TRBJ2-5; the D call of TRBD1 rests on TCRdb alone, since no DNA is present to check it. The length of the CDR3 is 15 residues. The CDR3 region is CASSSPGTWGETQYF.

The chain employs TRBV6-2 or TRBV6-3 and TRBJ2-2; the TCRdb call, TRBD2, lacks DNA for checking. This CDR3 is built from 18 residues. Germline V gives CDR1 MNHEY, CDR2 SVGEGT. This CDR3 is CASSDTPGLKVNTGELFF.